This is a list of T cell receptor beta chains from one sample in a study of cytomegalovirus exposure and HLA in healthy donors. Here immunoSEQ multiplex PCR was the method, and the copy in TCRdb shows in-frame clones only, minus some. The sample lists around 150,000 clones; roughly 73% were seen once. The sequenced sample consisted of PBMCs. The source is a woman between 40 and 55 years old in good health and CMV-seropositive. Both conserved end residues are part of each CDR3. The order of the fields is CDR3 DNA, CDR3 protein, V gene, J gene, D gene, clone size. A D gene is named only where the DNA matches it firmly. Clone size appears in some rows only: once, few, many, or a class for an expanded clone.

CDR3 DNA: TGTGCCACAAGGGGGGACAGGCTTGGAAATGAGCAGTTCTTC; CDR3 protein: CATRGDRLGNEQFF; V gene: TRBV19; J gene: TRBJ2-1; D gene: TRBD1; clone size: .
CDR3 DNA: TGTGCCAGCAGCTCTGGACTCCGCCGCAGCACAGATACGCAGTATTTT; CDR3 protein: CASSSGLRRSTDTQYF; V gene: TRBV5-4; J gene: TRBJ2-3; D gene: .; clone size: .
CDR3 DNA: TGTGCTAAGACAGGGGCAAACACAGATACGCAGTATTTT; CDR3 protein: CAKTGANTDTQYF; V gene: TRBV12-5; J gene: TRBJ2-3; D gene: TRBD1; clone size: once
CDR3 DNA: TGCAGCGTTGAAAAATCAGGGGGAGAGGGCTACACCTTC; CDR3 protein: CSVEKSGGEGYTF; V gene: TRBV29-1; J gene: TRBJ1-2; D gene: TRBD1; clone size: .
CDR3 DNA: TGTGCCAGCAGCGCCCGACAGGGGGAAAACACTGAAGCTTTCTTT; CDR3 protein: CASSARQGENTEAFF; V gene: TRBV7-9; J gene: TRBJ1-1; D gene: TRBD1; clone size: .
CDR3 DNA: TGTGCCAGTAGTCCGAGCCGGGACAGGGCATTGCCACCCCTCCACTTT; CDR3 protein: CASSPSRDRALPPLHF; V gene: TRBV19; J gene: TRBJ1-6; D gene: TRBD1; clone size: .
CDR3 DNA: TGTGCCAGCAGTGACCCTACTAGCAATGAGCAGTTCTTC; CDR3 protein: CASSDPTSNEQFF; V gene: TRBV6-1; J gene: TRBJ2-1; D gene: .; clone size: .
CDR3 DNA: TGTGCCAGCAGTTTAATTAACTCCTACGAGCAGTACTTC; CDR3 protein: CASSLINSYEQYF; V gene: TRBV27; J gene: TRBJ2-7; D gene: .; clone size: .
CDR3 DNA: TGCAGCGTCCGAACGGGGCTAGCGGGGATAAGTGGCACAGATACGCAGTATTTT; CDR3 protein: CSVRTGLAGISGTDTQYF; V gene: TRBV29-1; J gene: TRBJ2-3; D gene: TRBD2; clone size: few
CDR3 DNA: TGCGCCAGCAGCGGGAGAACTAGCACAGATACGCAGTATTTT; CDR3 protein: CASSGRTSTDTQYF; V gene: TRBV5-1; J gene: TRBJ2-3; D gene: .; clone size: .
CDR3 DNA: TGTGCCAGCAGTTTAACTAGCGCGAGGCCCTACGAGCAGTACTTC; CDR3 protein: CASSLTSARPYEQYF; V gene: TRBV28; J gene: TRBJ2-7; D gene: TRBD2; clone size: .
CDR3 DNA: TGTGCCAGCAGCTTAGGGGCCAGGGGATATTCCTACGAGCAGTACTTC; CDR3 protein: CASSLGARGYSYEQYF; V gene: TRBV7-9; J gene: TRBJ2-7; D gene: .; clone size: .
CDR3 DNA: TGCGCCAGCAGCTTGGAAAATCCGGAGTACAATGAGCAGTTCTTC; CDR3 protein: CASSLENPEYNEQFF; V gene: TRBV5-1; J gene: TRBJ2-1; D gene: .; clone size: .
CDR3 DNA: TGTGCCAGTACCACAAACCAGGGTGCTAACTATGGCTACACCTTC; CDR3 protein: CASTTNQGANYGYTF; V gene: TRBV19; J gene: TRBJ1-2; D gene: .; clone size: few
CDR3 DNA: TGCGCCAGCAGCTTACGGACAGCAAACTATGGCTACACCTTC; CDR3 protein: CASSLRTANYGYTF; V gene: TRBV5-1; J gene: TRBJ1-2; D gene: .; clone size: .
CDR3 DNA: TGCGCCAGCAGCCAAGAAGCCAGGGGGCGAGTTTATGGGAATGAAAAACTGTTTTTT; CDR3 protein: CASSQEARGRVYGNEKLFF; V gene: TRBV4-3; J gene: TRBJ1-4; D gene: TRBD1; clone size: .
CDR3 DNA: TGTGCCAGCAGCTTAACAGGTTCGGCTATTCAAGAGACCCAGTACTTC; CDR3 protein: CASSLTGSAIQETQYF; V gene: TRBV7-8; J gene: TRBJ2-5; D gene: .; clone size: .
CDR3 DNA: TGTGCCAGCAGTCCCCCGGATAAAGCGGGAGAGGACGGGGAGCTGTTTTTT; CDR3 protein: CASSPPDKAGEDGELFF; V gene: TRBV27; J gene: TRBJ2-2; D gene: TRBD2; clone size: .
CDR3 DNA: TGCAGCGTTGATGAGGGGGCCATATATTTT; CDR3 protein: CSVDEGAIYF; V gene: TRBV29-1; J gene: TRBJ1-3; D gene: .; clone size: .
CDR3 DNA: TGTGCCAGCAGCGTAAGACAGGATCCTAATGAAAAACTGTTTTTT; CDR3 protein: CASSVRQDPNEKLFF; V gene: TRBV9; J gene: TRBJ1-4; D gene: .; clone size: .
CDR3 DNA: TGTGCCAGCAGCTTAGCGTCCCCCAGTGCACCCCTCCACTTT; CDR3 protein: CASSLASPSAPLHF; V gene: TRBV11-1; J gene: TRBJ1-6; D gene: .; clone size: .
CDR3 DNA: TGTGCCAGCAGCTTAGGGACTAGTCTCGAACAAGAGACCCAGTACTTC; CDR3 protein: CASSLGTSLEQETQYF; V gene: TRBV7-2; J gene: TRBJ2-5; D gene: TRBD2; clone size: .
CDR3 DNA: TGTGCCAGTAGTATTGGGACTAGCGGACACTACGAGCAGTACTTC; CDR3 protein: CASSIGTSGHYEQYF; V gene: TRBV19; J gene: TRBJ2-7; D gene: TRBD2; clone size: few
CDR3 DNA: TGCAGCGTCAGGGACTACGAGCAGTACTTC; CDR3 protein: CSVRDYEQYF; V gene: TRBV29-1; J gene: TRBJ2-7; D gene: .; clone size: .
CDR3 DNA: TGTGCCACCAGCCCTAGGACTAGCGGGAGGGCCGGTTACGAGCAGTACTTC; CDR3 protein: CATSPRTSGRAGYEQYF; V gene: TRBV15; J gene: TRBJ2-7; D gene: TRBD2; clone size: .
CDR3 DNA: TGCGCCAGCAGCCAAGATCACCTAACCCCGGGACTAGCGGGAGGTAACTCCTACGAGCAGTACTTC; CDR3 protein: CASSQDHLTPGLAGGNSYEQYF; V gene: TRBV4-3; J gene: TRBJ2-7; D gene: TRBD2; clone size: few
CDR3 DNA: TGTGCCAGCTCGGCCAGGGAACAAGAGACCCAGTACTTC; CDR3 protein: CASSAREQETQYF; V gene: TRBV18; J gene: TRBJ2-5; D gene: .; clone size: .
CDR3 DNA: TGTGCCAGCAGTGGGGGGGATCCAACTAATGAAAAACTGTTTTTT; CDR3 protein: CASSGGDPTNEKLFF; V gene: TRBV28; J gene: TRBJ1-4; D gene: .; clone size: few
CDR3 DNA: TGTGCCAGCAGTTTGAGCGGGAGTAAAGACAGCACAGATACGCAGTATTTT; CDR3 protein: CASSLSGSKDSTDTQYF; V gene: TRBV28; J gene: TRBJ2-3; D gene: TRBD2; clone size: .
CDR3 DNA: TGTGCCAGCAGCTTAAAATTAATCGTGACAGGTTTTACCGGGGAGCTGTTTTTT; CDR3 protein: CASSLKLIVTGFTGELFF; V gene: TRBV7-9; J gene: TRBJ2-2; D gene: .; clone size: .
CDR3 DNA: TGTGCCAGCAGTGATGGCGGCATTACCCCATATAGCAATCAGCCCCAGCATTTT; CDR3 protein: CASSDGGITPYSNQPQHF; V gene: TRBV2; J gene: TRBJ1-5; D gene: .; clone size: .
CDR3 DNA: TGTGCCAGCAGCCGGAGGGTGACGGTTGGAAACACTGAAGCTTTCTTT; CDR3 protein: CASSRRVTVGNTEAFF; V gene: TRBV27; J gene: TRBJ1-1; D gene: .; clone size: .
CDR3 DNA: TGTGCCAGCAGCTTAGCCACACACTATGGCTACACCTTC; CDR3 protein: CASSLATHYGYTF; V gene: TRBV7-8; J gene: TRBJ1-2; D gene: .; clone size: .
CDR3 DNA: TGTGCCAGCGGAGGTGGAGACACCATATATTTT; CDR3 protein: CASGGGDTIYF; V gene: TRBV9; J gene: TRBJ1-3; D gene: .; clone size: few
CDR3 DNA: TGTGCCAGCAGGGAGACAGTTCGGAGTCAGCCCCAGCATTTT; CDR3 protein: CASRETVRSQPQHF; V gene: TRBV2; J gene: TRBJ1-5; D gene: .; clone size: .
CDR3 DNA: TGTGCCAGCAGCTTCCCACCAGGGGCGAACACTGAAGCTTTCTTT; CDR3 protein: CASSFPPGANTEAFF; V gene: TRBV5-5; J gene: TRBJ1-1; D gene: .; clone size: .
CDR3 DNA: TGTGCCAGTAGTATACGAACCGGGAGAGGTGCTAATGAGCAGTTCTTC; CDR3 protein: CASSIRTGRGANEQFF; V gene: TRBV19; J gene: TRBJ2-1; D gene: .; clone size: .
CDR3 DNA: TGTGCCAGCAGTTCAGCGGGAGGGCTTTTTCTCGACGAGCAGTACTTC; CDR3 protein: CASSSAGGLFLDEQYF; V gene: TRBV28; J gene: TRBJ2-7; D gene: TRBD2; clone size: .
CDR3 DNA: TGTGCCAGCAGTTCCTTGACAGGCTTGAACACTGAAGCTTTCTTT; CDR3 protein: CASSSLTGLNTEAFF; V gene: TRBV28; J gene: TRBJ1-1; D gene: .; clone size: .
CDR3 DNA: TGTGCCAGCAGCTTAGCCGCTTCGGGAGAAGGAGATACGCAGTATTTT; CDR3 protein: CASSLAASGEGDTQYF; V gene: TRBV7-3; J gene: TRBJ2-3; D gene: .; clone size: .
CDR3 DNA: TGCGCCAGCAGTCCGTGGCGGGAGGGCACAGATACGCAGTATTTT; CDR3 protein: CASSPWREGTDTQYF; V gene: TRBV10-1; J gene: TRBJ2-3; D gene: TRBD2; clone size: .
CDR3 DNA: TGTGCCAGCAGAGACGGTAGACTAGCGGGAGTGGAGACCCAGTACTTC; CDR3 protein: CASRDGRLAGVETQYF; V gene: TRBV2; J gene: TRBJ2-5; D gene: TRBD2; clone size: once
CDR3 DNA: TGCGCCAGCAGCCCCGGACAGCTTGATCAGCCCCAGCATTTT; CDR3 protein: CASSPGQLDQPQHF; V gene: TRBV5-1; J gene: TRBJ1-5; D gene: .; clone size: .
CDR3 DNA: TGTGCCAGCAGCAAACGTGGGACAGGGCGCAATGAGCAGTTCTTC; CDR3 protein: CASSKRGTGRNEQFF; V gene: TRBV13; J gene: TRBJ2-1; D gene: TRBD1; clone size: .
CDR3 DNA: TGTGCCAGCGGAACCCCCCTACTAGCGGGAAAGAAAGATACGCAGTATTTT; CDR3 protein: CASGTPLLAGKKDTQYF; V gene: TRBV28; J gene: TRBJ2-3; D gene: TRBD2; clone size: .
CDR3 DNA: TGTGCCAGCAGCTACAGGGGTGGCTACACCTTC; CDR3 protein: CASSYRGGYTF; V gene: TRBV5-8; J gene: TRBJ1-2; D gene: TRBD1; clone size: .